The T cell receptor beta chain under discussion was sequenced for a study of T cell responses to AZD1222 COVID-19 vaccine. On this clone itself: What it binds is unknown.

The CDR3 length is 14 residues. Trimming took 6 bases from V and 8 from J; bases not matched to a gene: 8. Germline loops: CDR1 MNHEY, CDR2 SVGAGI. Measured with immunoSEQ multiplex PCR; TCRdb has only the in-frame clones, and not every one. The data contain under 200,000 clones, about 88% of them singletons. Study results and limitations: Only a handful of AZD1222 recipients were seropositive at baseline.

The clonotype comes from an adult in good health. The sequences come from peripheral blood, collected on day 0 of AZD1222 vaccination. This chain uses TRBV6-5 with TRBJ2-1, with 9 bases matching TRBD1. The CDR3 DNA follows: TGTGCCAGCAGGGGAACAGGGGGCGGGGATGAGCAGTTCTTC. Amino acid sequence: CASRGTGGGDEQFF.